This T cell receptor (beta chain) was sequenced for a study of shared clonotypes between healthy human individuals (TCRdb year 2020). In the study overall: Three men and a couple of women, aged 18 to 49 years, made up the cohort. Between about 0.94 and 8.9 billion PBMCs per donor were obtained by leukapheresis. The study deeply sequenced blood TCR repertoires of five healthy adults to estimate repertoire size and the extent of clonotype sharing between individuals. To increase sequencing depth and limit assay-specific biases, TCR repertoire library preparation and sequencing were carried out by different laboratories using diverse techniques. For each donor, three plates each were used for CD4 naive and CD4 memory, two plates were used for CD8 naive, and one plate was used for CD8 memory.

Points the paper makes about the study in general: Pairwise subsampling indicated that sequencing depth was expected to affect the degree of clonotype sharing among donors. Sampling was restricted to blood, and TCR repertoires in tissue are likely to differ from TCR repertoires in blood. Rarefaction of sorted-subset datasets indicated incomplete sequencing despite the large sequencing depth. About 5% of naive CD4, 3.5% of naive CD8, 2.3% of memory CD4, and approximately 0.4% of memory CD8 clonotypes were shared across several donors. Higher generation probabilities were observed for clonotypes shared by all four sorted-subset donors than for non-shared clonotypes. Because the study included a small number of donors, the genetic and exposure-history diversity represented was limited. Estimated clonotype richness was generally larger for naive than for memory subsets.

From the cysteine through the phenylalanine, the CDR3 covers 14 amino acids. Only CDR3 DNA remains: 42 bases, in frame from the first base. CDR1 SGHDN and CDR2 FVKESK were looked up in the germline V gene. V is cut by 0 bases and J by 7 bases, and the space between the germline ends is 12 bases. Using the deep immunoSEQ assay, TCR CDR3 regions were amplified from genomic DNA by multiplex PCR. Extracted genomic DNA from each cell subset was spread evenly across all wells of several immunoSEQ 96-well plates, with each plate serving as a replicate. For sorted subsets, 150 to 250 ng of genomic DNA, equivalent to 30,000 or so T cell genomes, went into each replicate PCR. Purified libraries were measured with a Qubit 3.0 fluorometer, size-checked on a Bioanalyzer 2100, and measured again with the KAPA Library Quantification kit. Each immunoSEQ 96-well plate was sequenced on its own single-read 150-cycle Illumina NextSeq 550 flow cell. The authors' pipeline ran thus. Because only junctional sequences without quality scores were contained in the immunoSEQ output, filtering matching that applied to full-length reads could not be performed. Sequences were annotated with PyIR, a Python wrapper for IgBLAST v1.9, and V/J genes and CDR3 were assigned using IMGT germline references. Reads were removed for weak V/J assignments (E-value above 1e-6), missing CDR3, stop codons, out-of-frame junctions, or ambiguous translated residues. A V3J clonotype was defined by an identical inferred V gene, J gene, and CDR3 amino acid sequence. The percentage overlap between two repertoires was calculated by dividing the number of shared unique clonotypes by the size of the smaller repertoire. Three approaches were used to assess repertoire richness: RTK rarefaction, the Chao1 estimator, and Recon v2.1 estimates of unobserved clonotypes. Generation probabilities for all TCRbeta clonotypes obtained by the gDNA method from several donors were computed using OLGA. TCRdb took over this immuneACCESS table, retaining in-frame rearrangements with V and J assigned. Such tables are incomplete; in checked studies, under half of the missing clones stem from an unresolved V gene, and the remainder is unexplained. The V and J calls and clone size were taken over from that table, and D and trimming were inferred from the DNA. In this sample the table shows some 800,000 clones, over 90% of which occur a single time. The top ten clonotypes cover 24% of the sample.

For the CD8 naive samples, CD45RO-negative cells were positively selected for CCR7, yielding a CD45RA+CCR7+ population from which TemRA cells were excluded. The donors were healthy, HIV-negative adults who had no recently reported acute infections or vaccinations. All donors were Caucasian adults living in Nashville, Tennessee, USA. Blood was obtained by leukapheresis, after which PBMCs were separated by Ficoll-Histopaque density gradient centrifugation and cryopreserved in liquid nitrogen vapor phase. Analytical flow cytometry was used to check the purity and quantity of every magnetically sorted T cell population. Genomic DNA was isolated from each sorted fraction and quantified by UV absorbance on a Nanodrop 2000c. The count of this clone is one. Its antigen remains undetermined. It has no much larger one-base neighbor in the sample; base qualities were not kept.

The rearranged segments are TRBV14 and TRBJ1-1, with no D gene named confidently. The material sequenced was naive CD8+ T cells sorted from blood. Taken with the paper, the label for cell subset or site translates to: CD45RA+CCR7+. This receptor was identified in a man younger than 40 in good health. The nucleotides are TGTGCCAGCAGCCAAGATCCCGTTCTTGATGAAGCTTTCTTT. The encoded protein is CASSQDPVLDEAFF. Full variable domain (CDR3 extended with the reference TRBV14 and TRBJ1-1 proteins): EAGVTQFPSHSVIEKGQTVTLRCDPISGHDNLYWYRRVMGKEIKFLLHFVKESKQDESGMPNNRFLAERTGGTYSTLKVQPAELEDSGVYFCASSQDPVLDEAFFGQGTRLTVV.